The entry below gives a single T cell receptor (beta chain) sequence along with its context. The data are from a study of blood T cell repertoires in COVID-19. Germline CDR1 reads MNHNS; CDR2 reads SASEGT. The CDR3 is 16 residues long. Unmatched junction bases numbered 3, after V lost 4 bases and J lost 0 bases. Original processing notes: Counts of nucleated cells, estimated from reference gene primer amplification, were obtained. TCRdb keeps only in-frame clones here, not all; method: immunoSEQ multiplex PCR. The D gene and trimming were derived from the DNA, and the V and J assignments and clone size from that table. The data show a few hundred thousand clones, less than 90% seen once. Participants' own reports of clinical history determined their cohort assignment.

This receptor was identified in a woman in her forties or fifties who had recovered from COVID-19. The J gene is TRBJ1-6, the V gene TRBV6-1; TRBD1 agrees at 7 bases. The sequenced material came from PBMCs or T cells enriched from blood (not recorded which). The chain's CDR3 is CASSGQGSSYNSPLHF. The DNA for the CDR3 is TGTGCCAGCAGTGGACAGGGTAGCTCCTATAATTCACCCCTCCACTTT.